A single sample is the source of the 13 T cell receptor beta chains below, sequenced in a study of glioma-infiltrating T cells after dendritic cell vaccination. Indicated time point: after dendritic cell vaccination, including at tumor progression/relapse. Produced via immunoSEQ multiplex PCR; TCRdb's table is partial and in-frame only. There are 90,000 to 110,000 clones in the sample; 90% occur only once, and roughly 2.5% lies in the top ten. The sequenced sample was blood, obtained after dendritic cell vaccination. These receptors were collected from a human donor with glioblastoma.

The chain uses TRBV30 and TRBJ2-5, with a weak D call TRBD2 (6 bases). The CDR3 has 12 amino acids. From germline, CDR1 is GTSNPN and CDR2 SVGIG (reference sequence). As DNA, the CDR3 is TGTGCTTCCAACCGGGGGCAAGAGACCCAGTACTTC. It is translated as CASNRGQETQYF.

The rearrangement links TRBV5-4 to TRBJ2-1; a weak D match, TRBD2 (6 bases). V was pared by 4 bases and J by 7 bases, with 9 bases between. CDR1 SGHNT and CDR2 YYREEE come from the germline V gene (reference sequence). The CDR3 extends over 12 amino acids. The CDR3 sequence is CASSNAGNEQFF. As DNA, the CDR3 is TGTGCCAGCAGCAATGCGGGAAATGAGCAGTTCTTC.

The J gene is TRBJ2-7, the V gene TRBV7-9; 7 bases align to TRBD1. Losses at the gene ends were 5 bases for V and 5 bases for J; bases not matched to a gene: 9. CDR1 and CDR2 (germline): SEHNR, FQNEAQ (reference sequence). The CDR3 has 14 amino acids. This chain's CDR3 is CASSPGTVFHEQYF. The CDR3 nucleotides read TGTGCCAGCAGCCCTGGGACAGTTTTCCACGAGCAGTACTTC. Full variable domain (outside the CDR3, taken from reference TRBV7-9 and TRBJ2-7): DTGVSQNPRHKITKRGQNVTFRCDPISEHNRLYWYRQTLGQGPEFLTYFQNEAQLEKSRLLSDRFSAERPKGSFSTLEIQRTEQGDSAMYLCASSPGTVFHEQYFGPGTRLTVT.

V gene TRBV6-1 combines with J gene TRBJ2-2, with D possibly being TRBD1 (6 bases). Germline V gene sequence: CDR1 MNHNS, CDR2 SASEGT. This CDR3 is built from 14 residues. Trimming left V 4 bases short and J 4 bases short, with 10 bases between. The CDR3 DNA is TGTGCCAGCAGTGTACACAGGGCCACCGGGGAGCTGTTTTTT. As protein: CASSVHRATGELFF.

This clone appeared once. The J gene is TRBJ1-5, the V gene TRBV6-1; no reliable D call. Trimming cost V 7 bases and J 2 bases, with 12 bases left between them. CDR1 is MNHNS and CDR2 is SASEGT in the germline V gene. This CDR3 contains 14 residues. CDR3 residues: CASKVGSGNQPQHF. The CDR3 nucleotides are TGTGCCAGCAAGGTCGGCAGCGGCAATCAGCCCCAGCATTTT.

This chain links TRBV19 with TRBJ1-5; TRBD1 matches at 8 bases. Unmatched junction bases numbered 6, after V lost 5 bases and J lost 3 bases. Germline CDR1 reads LNHDA; CDR2 reads SQIVND (reference sequence). The CDR3 length is 15 residues. The CDR3 region is CASSWTGIANQPQHF. CDR3 nucleotide sequence: TGTGCCAGTAGTTGGACAGGGATTGCCAATCAGCCCCAGCATTTT.

In this sample, this clone is medium-sized. The rearrangement uses TRBV6-1 and TRBJ2-1; 10 nucleotides line up with TRBD2. CDR1 and CDR2 (germline): MNHNS, SASEGT. The CDR3 loop spans 15 amino acids. With V trimmed by 1 base and J by 3 bases, 0 bases remained unmatched. CDR3 sequence (DNA): TGTGCCAGCAGTGAAGTAGCGGGGGGCTACAATGAGCAGTTCTTC. Protein: CASSEVAGGYNEQFF.

By sample share, this clone is medium-sized. The chain combines TRBV21-1 with TRBJ2-2; the D call TRBD2 from the table was never checked on the DNA. TRBV21-1 is a listed pseudogene. The CDR3 length is 17 residues. CDR3 nucleotide sequence: TGTGCCAGCAGCCCCAACCCCGGGGAGGGTAACACCGGGGAGCTGTTTTTT. It yields the protein CASSPNPGEGNTGELFF.

The table lists this clone with a count of one. Germline and junction disagree at one end, which may indicate a read error. The genes are TRBV27 and TRBJ1-2; 7 nucleotides agree with TRBD1. Per germline, CDR1 MNHEY and CDR2 SMNVEV (reference sequence). This CDR3 spans 14 amino acids. For the CDR3, the DNA is TGTGCCAGCAGTTACAACAGGGGTGGGGATGGCTACGCCTTC. This encodes CASSYNRGGDGYAF.

The chain employs TRBV27 and TRBJ1-2; 10 bases line up with TRBD1. The CDR3 has 13 amino acids. Germline V gene data show CDR1 as MNHEY and CDR2 as SMNVEV (reference sequence). Trimming removed 5 bases from V and 7 bases from J; junction bases left unmatched: 4. CDR3: CASSRTGGGGYTF. The CDR3 nucleotides are TGTGCCAGCAGTAGGACAGGGGGTGGTGGCTACACCTTC.

V and J are TRBV9 and TRBJ2-1; D is unclear. The ends were cut back, 5 bases at V and 14 bases at J, with 5 bases in the middle. The germline V gene has CDR1 SGDLS and CDR2 YYNGEE. The CDR3 loop spans 8 amino acids. CDR3 sequence reads: CASRRKFF. The DNA for the CDR3 is TGTGCCAGCAGGCGCAAGTTCTTC.

The chain is built from TRBV29-1 and TRBJ1-2; D is undetermined. V was pared by 7 bases and J by 5 bases, with 20 bases between. The CDR3 sequence is 14 residues long. Germline CDR1 reads SQVTM; CDR2 reads ANQGSEA. This CDR3 is CSAGVDKNNYGYTF. In DNA, the CDR3 is TGCAGCGCCGGGGTCGATAAGAATAATTATGGCTACACCTTC.

A word on this clone: A junction boundary mismatches the germline segment, possibly from a read error. Other DNA variants within this sample encode the same CDR3. The gene calls are TRBV2 and TRBJ1-6; 8 nucleotides agree with TRBD1. In germline, CDR1 is SNHLY, CDR2 FYNNEI. The CDR3 is 17 amino acids. The DNA for the CDR3 is TGTGCCAGCAGTGAACCCCCAGGGGGCTCCTATAATTCCCCCCTCCACTTT. It is translated as CASSEPPGGSYNSPLHF.